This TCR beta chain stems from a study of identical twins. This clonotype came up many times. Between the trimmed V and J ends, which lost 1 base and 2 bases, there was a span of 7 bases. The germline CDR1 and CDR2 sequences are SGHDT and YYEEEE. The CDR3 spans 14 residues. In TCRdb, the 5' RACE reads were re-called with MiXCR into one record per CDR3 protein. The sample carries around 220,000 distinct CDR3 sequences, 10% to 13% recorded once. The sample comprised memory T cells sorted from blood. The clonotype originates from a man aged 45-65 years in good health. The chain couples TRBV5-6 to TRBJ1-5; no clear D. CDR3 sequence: CASSLKGGNQPQHF. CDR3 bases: TGTGCCAGCAGCTTGAAGGGAGGCAATCAGCCCCAGCATTTT.